This TCR beta chain was captured in a study of post-analysis software for immune sequencing data (dated by TCRdb to between 2014 and 2016). General notes on the study: Disease courses on record covered relapsing-remitting, secondary progressive and progressive-relapsing multiple sclerosis, though some patients had no subtype annotation. The patient repertoires were compared against 10 to 12 previously published healthy control repertoires obtained from donors aged about 6 to 28 years. A subset of samples was prepared in parallel using single-end sample barcoding, then pooled and co-amplified after Illumina adapter ligation. General conclusions and limits of the study: Patients showed significantly higher frequencies than controls for roughly five TRBV segments, among them TRBV5-6, TRBV5-1 and TRBV20-1. Strong co-clustering of samples prepared in the same batch was shown by direct clustering with F measure, prompting a batch-effect correction. Multiple sclerosis patients had significantly lower normalized Chao1 diversity than controls, a result that suggests substantial peripheral T-cell clonal expansion. The control group was slightly older than the multiple sclerosis patient group.

This clonotype was found a few times. The clone's antigen remains unknown. No base-level quality is on record; no much larger clone is a single base apart. To demonstrate the VDJtools post-analysis software, the study profiled TCR beta repertoires from the peripheral blood of 13 young patients with multiple sclerosis. The multiple sclerosis patients were children and adolescents between about 6 and 16 years of age. The germline ends are 13 bases apart after V is trimmed by 0 bases and J by 0 bases. CDR3 length: 17 amino acids, cysteine to phenylalanine. The sequence is cut down to CDR3 DNA, 51 bases in frame from base 1. CDR1 LGHNA and CDR2 YNFKEQ are derived from the germline V gene. Receptor libraries were prepared by PCR. Instrument used: Illumina HiSeq 2500. Unique molecular identifiers were incorporated into TCR beta cDNA libraries to reduce PCR and sequencing biases. Per 1 to 10 million input T cells, roughly 0.5 million cDNA molecules were obtained, such that each molecule approximated one T cell. The patient libraries were prepared and sequenced using the same protocol as the earlier healthy control dataset. Within a given batch, samples were prepared together, multiplexed and sequenced on the same HiSeq lane. The authors processed their data as follows. MIGEC was used to process the raw barcoded reads, and molecular identifier groups with only a single read were discarded before consensus assembly and CDR3 extraction. VDJtools was used for post-analysis of the clonotype tables, with diversity normalized by down-sampling every dataset to the smallest sample size. To correct batch-related cross-sample contamination, repertoire overlap clustering matched CDR3 amino acid sequences but not nucleotide sequences. TCRdb cleaned the public reads at Q25 with fastp, built clones with MiXCR and kept in-frame beta chains. Rows merge per CDR3 protein into single entries with the most common DNA and genes. TCRdb, not the authors, supplied the V and J calls. A total of 550,000 to 700,000 distinct CDR3 sequences appear in this sample, about 44% of them only once. The ten largest account for 1.7% of the sample.

This TCR came from a girl aged 5-17 years with multiple sclerosis. The sample comprised blood. The rearrangement joined TRBV4-2 to TRBJ2-3; the D gene remains uncertain. CDR3 region: CASSQDWVAASTDTQYF. Read as DNA, the sequence is TGTGCCAGCAGCCAAGATTGGGTGGCGGCCAGCACAGATACGCAGTATTTT.